Below are 22 T cell receptor beta chains sequenced from a single sample in a study of T-cell memory formation after mild COVID-19. TCRdb re-called the 5' RACE reads with MiXCR, one entry per CDR3 protein. The sample includes roughly 450,000 distinct CDR3 sequences, 18% of them seen just once. Sequenced material: PBMCs or a T cell subset sorted from them (not recorded which). These receptors came from an adult woman who had mild COVID-19 (a few samples of this study predate the infection). Cell type and time point are not known.

The table lists this clonotype with many counts. The chain joins TRBV29-1 to TRBJ2-6; 7 bases fit TRBD1. The CDR3 contains 15 residues. Trimming took 7 bases from V and 0 from J; bases not matched to a gene: 6. Germline V CDR1 and CDR2: SQVTM, ANQGSEA. CDR3 region: CSAGTAGSGANVLTF. CDR3 DNA sequence: TGCAGCGCCGGGACAGCTGGCTCTGGGGCCAACGTCCTGACTTTC.

The genes are TRBV7-2 and TRBJ1-3, with D possibly matching TRBD1 (5 bases). Trimming removed 5 bases at V and 0 bases at J, with 14 bases between. Germline loops: CDR1 SGHTA, CDR2 FQGNSA. This CDR3 contains 16 residues. CDR3 protein: CASSVWGDYSGNTIYF. The CDR3 bases are TGTGCCAGCAGCGTTTGGGGGGATTACTCTGGAAACACCATATATTTT. Full variable domain (outside the CDR3, taken from reference TRBV7-2 and TRBJ1-3): GAGVSQSPSNKVTEKGKDVELRCDPISGHTALYWYRQSLGQGLEFLIYFQGNSAPDKSGLPSDRFSAERTGGSVSTLTIQRTQQEDSAVYLCASSVWGDYSGNTIYFGEGSWLTVV.

This clonotype came up many times. This chain joins TRBV7-6 and TRBJ1-1, with unresolved D. This CDR3 region has 13 residues. Germline V CDR1 and CDR2: SGHVS, FNYEAQ. V was trimmed by 2 bases and J by 3 bases, leaving 7 bases between them. In nucleotides, the CDR3 is TGTGCCAGCAGCTTAAGGATCGACACTGAAGCTTTCTTT. This translates into CASSLRIDTEAFF.

This clonotype has ten or more counts. The chain is built from TRBV2 and TRBJ1-1; TRBD1 is a possible D gene (5 bases). The CDR3 has 13 residues. Germline-derived CDR1 and CDR2 are SNHLY and FYNNEI. Deletions cut 7 bases from V and 1 base from J, with 10 bases between. The CDR3 DNA follows: TGTGCCAGCACCGGGGCGGAGAACACTGAAGCTTTCTTT. Its protein product is CASTGAENTEAFF.

The chain links TRBV28 to TRBJ1-4; no definite D call. The CDR3 has 15 residues. In germline, CDR1 is MDHEN, CDR2 SYDVKM. The V and J ends lost 6 bases and 5 bases respectively, with 16 bases between them. CDR3 bases: TGTGCCAGCAGCCCTCCGGGAGCCTCAAATGAAAAACTGTTTTTT. It specifies CASSPPGASNEKLFF. The whole variable domain, remainder taken from reference TRBV28 and TRBJ1-4, is DVKVTQSSRYLVKRTGEKVFLECVQDMDHENMFWYRQDPGLGLRLIYFSYDVKMKEKGDIPEGYSVSREKKERFSLILESASTNQTSMYLCASSPPGASNEKLFFGSGTQLSVL.

This clonotype was counted only a few times. The chain uses TRBV4-2 and TRBJ1-6; TRBD1 agrees at 9 bases. The CDR3 is 15 residues long. V shed 3 bases, J shed 8 bases, and the junction held 5 bases outside the gene matches. Germline CDR1 is LGHNA and CDR2 is YNFKEQ. Here the CDR3 reads CASSQTNRGHSPLHF. CDR3 DNA sequence: TGTGCCAGCAGCCAGACCAACAGGGGGCATTCACCCCTCCACTTT.

This clonotype occurred a few times. The V and J genes are TRBV15 and TRBJ1-5; D is unresolved. CDR3 length: 13 amino acids. The germline CDR1 and CDR2 sequences are LNHNV and YYDKDF (reference sequence). The germline V and J ends were trimmed by 0 bases and 6 bases, with 6 bases remaining between them. CDR3 DNA sequence: TGTGCCACCAGCAGAGAGAGAGTTCAGCCCCAGCATTTT. Translating it yields CATSRERVQPQHF.

V and J are TRBV5-1 and TRBJ1-5, with 8 bases identical to TRBD1. The CDR3 spans 17 residues. The germline V gene encodes CDR1 SGHRS and CDR2 YFSETQ. J gave up 4 bases and V 3 bases, and 12 bases lay outside the gene matches. DNA for the CDR3: TGCGCCAGCAGCTCCCTATTCGTAAGGACAGGGAATCAGCCCCAGCATTTT. The encoded protein is CASSSLFVRTGNQPQHF. Based on the CDR3 plus reference TRBV5-1 and TRBJ1-5, the full variable domain is KAGVTQTPRYLIKTRGQQVTLSCSPISGHRSVSWYQQTPGQGLQFLFEYFSETQRNKGNFPGRFSGRQFSNSRSEMNVSTLELGDSALYLCASSSLFVRTGNQPQHFGDGTRLSIL.

This clonotype was detected ten times or more. This chain links TRBV5-1 with TRBJ2-1; 9 bases align to TRBD2. The CDR3 runs to 15 residues. V shed 2 bases and J 4 bases; nucleotides not matched to a gene: 4. Looked up from germline, CDR1 is SGHRS and CDR2 is YFSETQ. The CDR3 region has the DNA TGCGCCAGCAGCTTCGGCGGGAGGGGGTACAATGAGCAGTTCTTC. Encoded protein: CASSFGGRGYNEQFF.

CDR3 region: CSVEVAGVPFGEQFF. CDR3 coding DNA: TGCAGCGTTGAAGTGGCGGGAGTCCCGTTCGGGGAGCAGTTCTTC. The chain is built from TRBV29-1 and TRBJ2-1; 7 bases are shared with TRBD2. The CDR3 length is 15 residues. Germline lookup yields CDR1 SQVTM and CDR2 ANQGSEA. Trimming took 1 base from V and 10 from J; bases not matched to a gene: 13.

This chain joins TRBV29-1 and TRBJ2-7; 8 nucleotides line up with TRBD1. CDR3 length: 14 amino acids. V was clipped by 3 bases and J by 3 bases; unmatched bases: 7. Germline CDR1 reads SQVTM; CDR2 reads ANQGSEA. CDR3 in amino acids: CSVDPGQGVYEQYF. The DNA for the CDR3 is TGCAGCGTTGATCCCGGACAGGGCGTCTACGAGCAGTACTTC.

This chain connects TRBV24-1 to TRBJ1-5; D perhaps matches TRBD1 (5 bases). The CDR3 spans 15 residues. CDR1 is KGHDR and CDR2 is SFDVKD in the germline V gene. Trimming shortened V by 9 bases and J by 6 bases, and 20 bases separated the two germline ends. CDR3 loop: CATPPGQAFFQPQHF. The CDR3, as DNA: TGTGCCACCCCGCCGGGGCAGGCTTTTTTTCAGCCCCAGCATTTT.

This chain joins TRBV7-3 and TRBJ2-3, with D possibly TRBD2 on 6 matching bases. V lost 5 bases, J lost 0 bases, and 12 bases lay in between. Germline V gene lookup returns CDR1 SGHTA and CDR2 FQGTGA. CDR3 length equals 15 residues. The DNA of the CDR3 is TGTGCCAGCAGCGTTTTTGGGACTAGCACAGATACGCAGTATTTT. Protein: CASSVFGTSTDTQYF.

This chain links TRBV6-5 with TRBJ2-3; 7 nucleotides align to TRBD2. The CDR3 covers 18 residues. Germline trimming cut 0 bases from V and 7 bases from J; bases unmatched to any gene: 16. CDR1 is MNHEY and CDR2 is SVGAGI in the germline V gene. CDR3 loop: CASSYSMVAGHSMNTQYF. Written as DNA, the CDR3 is TGTGCCAGCAGTTACTCGATGGTAGCGGGTCACTCGATGAATACGCAGTATTTT.

A few counts support this clonotype. V gene TRBV5-1 combines with J gene TRBJ1-1, with 12 positions matching TRBD1. With 5 bases clipped from V and 4 bases from J, the junction kept 9 bases outside the gene matches. CDR3 length: 16 residues. Germline CDR1 is SGHRS and CDR2 is YFSETQ. The CDR3 DNA reads TGCGCCAGCAGGGCCGGGACAGGGGGCGTTGGCACTGAAGCTTTCTTT. It encodes CASRAGTGGVGTEAFF.

This clonotype has a handful of counts. This chain joins TRBV29-1 and TRBJ2-7; D not resolved. The CDR3 loop spans 14 amino acids. Trimming removed 7 bases at V and 0 bases at J, with 16 bases between. CDR1 SQVTM and CDR2 ANQGSEA come from the germline V gene. Written as DNA, the CDR3 is TGCAGCGCCCAGGTGGACGCGAGCTCCTACGAGCAGTACTTC. It codes for CSAQVDASSYEQYF.

The chain couples TRBV30 to TRBJ1-1, with TRBD1 identical over 9 bases. Germline V gene sequence: CDR1 GTSNPN, CDR2 SVGIG (reference sequence). There are 14 residues in the CDR3. V was clipped by 3 bases and J by 4 bases; unmatched bases: 6. CDR3 bases: TGTGCCTGGAGGGTGGACAGGGGCTTCACTGAAGCTTTCTTT. This encodes CAWRVDRGFTEAFF.

The gene calls are TRBV3-1 and TRBJ2-7; TRBD1 or TRBD2 may be the D gene (5 bases each). Between the trimmed V and J ends, which lost 3 bases and 3 bases, there was a span of 18 bases. CDR1 is LGHDT, CDR2 YNNKEL, per germline (reference sequence). The CDR3 is 16 amino acids. The CDR3 is CASSQPGTQRFYEQYF. The CDR3 DNA is TGTGCCAGCAGCCAGCCCGGGACCCAGCGATTCTACGAGCAGTACTTC.

The chain carries TRBV3-1 and TRBJ2-5, with TRBD1 matching 7 bases. The CDR3 has 15 residues. After removal of 0 bases from V and 5 bases from J, the junction contained 6 bases not matched to a gene. Germline V gene sequence: CDR1 LGHDT, CDR2 YNNKEL (reference sequence). The CDR3 here is CASSQENRGRETQYF. The CDR3 nucleotides are TGTGCCAGCAGCCAAGAAAACAGGGGCCGGGAGACCCAGTACTTC.

The rearrangement links TRBV4-3 to TRBJ2-1; D is unclear. CDR1 LGHNA and CDR2 YSLEER come from the germline V gene. The CDR3 contains 13 residues. V was trimmed by 4 bases and J by 4 bases, leaving 8 bases between them. CDR3 region: CASSPQPYNEQFF. The DNA of the CDR3 is TGCGCCAGCAGCCCACAGCCGTACAATGAGCAGTTCTTC.

This clonotype was counted a single time. Written as DNA, the CDR3 is TGTGCCAGCAGTTCACAGCGTAGCACAGATACGCAGTATTTT. This gives the protein CASSSQRSTDTQYF. The chain couples TRBV6-2 or TRBV6-3 to TRBJ2-3; D gene ambiguous. The CDR3 consists of 14 residues. V lost 4 bases, J lost 0 bases, and 8 bases lay in between. Germline V gene lookup returns CDR1 MNHEY and CDR2 SVGEGT.

The chain links TRBV7-2 to TRBJ2-2; D is possibly TRBD2 (5 bases). Germline CDR1 and CDR2: SGHTA and FQGNSA. Trimming shortened V by 0 bases and J by 5 bases, and 10 bases separated the two germline ends. There are 15 residues in the CDR3. CDR3 residues: CASSLAGVKTGELFF. CDR3 sequence (DNA): TGTGCCAGCAGCTTAGCGGGAGTAAAGACCGGGGAGCTGTTTTTT.